This TCR beta chain was sequenced for a study of a mutant IDH1 vaccine in newly diagnosed glioma. Whole-study results and caveats: With respect to changes in top peripheral T cell clonotypes, pseudoprogression seemed unrelated.

The V and J ends lost 7 bases and 5 bases respectively, with 14 bases between them. Germline lookup yields CDR1 SEHNR and CDR2 FQNEAQ (reference sequence). CDR3 size: 13 residues. Noted time point: baseline, week 1 (first vaccination visit). Treatment described: pre-vaccination baseline after standard-of-care therapy. The table came from immunoSEQ multiplex PCR; TCRdb's copy has only in-frame clones and leaves some out. Of over 30,000 clones listed, about four fifths are singletons. This clone was detected a few times. Its antigen is not identified. The chain couples TRBV7-9 to TRBJ1-1; no clear D gene. Sequences were derived from peripheral blood mononuclear cells (PBMCs), sampled from a glioma patient treated with radiotherapy, temozolomide or both. This receptor was obtained from a man aged 45-60 years with glioma. Some clones in this sample may be carry-over from other donors' samples. The CDR3 spells CASKTKAGTEAFF. The CDR3 bases are TGTGCCAGCAAGACCAAGGCGGGAACTGAAGCTTTCTTT.